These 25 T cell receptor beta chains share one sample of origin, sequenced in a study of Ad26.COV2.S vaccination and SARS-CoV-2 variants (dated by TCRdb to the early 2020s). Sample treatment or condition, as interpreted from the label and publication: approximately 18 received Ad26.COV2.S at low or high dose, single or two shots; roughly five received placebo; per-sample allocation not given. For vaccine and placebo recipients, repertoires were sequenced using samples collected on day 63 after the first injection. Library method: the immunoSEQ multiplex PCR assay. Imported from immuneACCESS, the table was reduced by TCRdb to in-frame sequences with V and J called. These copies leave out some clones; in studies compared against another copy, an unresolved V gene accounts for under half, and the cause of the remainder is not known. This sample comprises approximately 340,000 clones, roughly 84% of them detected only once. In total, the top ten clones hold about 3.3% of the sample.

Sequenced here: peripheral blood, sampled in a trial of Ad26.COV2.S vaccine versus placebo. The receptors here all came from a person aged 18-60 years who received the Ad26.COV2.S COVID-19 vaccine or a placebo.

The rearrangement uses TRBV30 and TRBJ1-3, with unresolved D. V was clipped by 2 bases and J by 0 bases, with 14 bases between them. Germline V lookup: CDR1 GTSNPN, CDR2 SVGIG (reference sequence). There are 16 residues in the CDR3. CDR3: CAWSSRVWSSGNTIYF. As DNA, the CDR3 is TGTGCCTGGAGTTCAAGGGTGTGGAGCTCTGGAAACACCATATATTTT. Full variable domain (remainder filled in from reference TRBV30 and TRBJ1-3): SQTIHQWPATLVQPVGSPLSLECTVEGTSNPNLYWYRQAAGRGLQLLFYSVGIGQISSEVPQNLSASRPQDRQFILSSKKLLLSDSGFYLCAWSSRVWSSGNTIYFGEGSWLTVV.

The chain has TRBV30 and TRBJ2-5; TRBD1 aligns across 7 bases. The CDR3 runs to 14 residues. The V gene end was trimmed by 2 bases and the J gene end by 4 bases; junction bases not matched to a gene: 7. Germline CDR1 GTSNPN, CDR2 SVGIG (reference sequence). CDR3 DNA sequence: TGTGCCTGGAGTCCCGGACAGGTTTCAGAGACCCAGTACTTC. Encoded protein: CAWSPGQVSETQYF. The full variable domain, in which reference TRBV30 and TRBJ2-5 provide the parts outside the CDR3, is SQTIHQWPATLVQPVGSPLSLECTVEGTSNPNLYWYRQAAGRGLQLLFYSVGIGQISSEVPQNLSASRPQDRQFILSSKKLLLSDSGFYLCAWSPGQVSETQYFGPGTRLLVL.

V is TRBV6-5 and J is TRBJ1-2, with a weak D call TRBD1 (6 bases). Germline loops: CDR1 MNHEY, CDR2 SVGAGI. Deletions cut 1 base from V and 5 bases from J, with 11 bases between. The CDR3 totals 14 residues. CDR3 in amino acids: CASSYLGQYYGYTF. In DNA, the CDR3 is TGTGCCAGCAGTTACTTGGGACAATATTATGGCTACACCTTC.

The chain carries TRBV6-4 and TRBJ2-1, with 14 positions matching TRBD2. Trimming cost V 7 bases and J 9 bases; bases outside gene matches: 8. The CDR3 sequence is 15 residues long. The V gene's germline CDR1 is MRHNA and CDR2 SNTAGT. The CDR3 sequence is CASTPTSGGASEQFF. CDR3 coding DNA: TGTGCCAGCACCCCGACTAGCGGGGGGGCTTCTGAGCAGTTCTTC.

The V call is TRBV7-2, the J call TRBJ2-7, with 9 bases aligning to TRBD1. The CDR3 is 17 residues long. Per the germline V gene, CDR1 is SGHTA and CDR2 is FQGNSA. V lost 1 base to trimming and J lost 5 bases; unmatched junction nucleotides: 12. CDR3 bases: TGTGCCAGCAGCTTAGATAGGGCGGGACAGGGTAGAAACGAGCAGTACTTC. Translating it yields CASSLDRAGQGRNEQYF.

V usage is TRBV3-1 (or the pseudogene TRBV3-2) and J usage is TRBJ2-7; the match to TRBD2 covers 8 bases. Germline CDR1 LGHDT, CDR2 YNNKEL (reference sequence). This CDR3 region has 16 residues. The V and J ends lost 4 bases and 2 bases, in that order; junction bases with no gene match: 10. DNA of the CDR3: TGTGCCAGCAGCCTAGCGGCTAGCGGGCCGACCTACGAGCAGTACTTC. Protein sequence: CASSLAASGPTYEQYF.

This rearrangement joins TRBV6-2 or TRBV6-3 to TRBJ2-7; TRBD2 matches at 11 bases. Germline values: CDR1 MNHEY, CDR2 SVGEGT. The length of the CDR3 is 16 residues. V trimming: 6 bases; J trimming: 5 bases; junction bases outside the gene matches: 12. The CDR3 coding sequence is TGTGCCAGCAGCTTATTACTAGCGGGAGTTGCCAACGAGCAGTACTTC. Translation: CASSLLLAGVANEQYF.

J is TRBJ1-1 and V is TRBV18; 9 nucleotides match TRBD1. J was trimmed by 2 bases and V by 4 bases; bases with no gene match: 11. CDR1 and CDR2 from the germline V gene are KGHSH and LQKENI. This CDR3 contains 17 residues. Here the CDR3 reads CASSLYTGTGTNTEAFF. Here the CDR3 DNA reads TGTGCCAGCTCACTCTATACCGGGACAGGGACTAACACTGAAGCTTTCTTT.

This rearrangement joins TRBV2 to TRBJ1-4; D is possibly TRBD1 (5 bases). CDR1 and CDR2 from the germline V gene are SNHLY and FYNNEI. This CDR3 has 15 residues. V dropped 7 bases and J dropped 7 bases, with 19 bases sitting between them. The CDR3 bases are TGTGCCAGCAACCCGACGGCCTTCGGGGGTGAAAAACTGTTTTTT. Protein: CASNPTAFGGEKLFF. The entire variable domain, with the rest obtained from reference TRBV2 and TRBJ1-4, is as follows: EPEVTQTPSHQVTQMGQEVILRCVPISNHLYFYWYRQILGQKVEFLVSFYNNEISEKSEIFDDQFSVERPDGSNFTLKIRSTKLEDSAMYFCASNPTAFGGEKLFFGSGTQLSVL.

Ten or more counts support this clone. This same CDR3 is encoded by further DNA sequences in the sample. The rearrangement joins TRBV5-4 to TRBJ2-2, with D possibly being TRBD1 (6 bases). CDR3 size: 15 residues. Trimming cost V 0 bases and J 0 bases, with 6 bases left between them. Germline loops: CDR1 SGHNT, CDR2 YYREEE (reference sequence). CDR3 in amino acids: CASSLDRANTGELFF. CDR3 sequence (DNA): TGTGCCAGCAGCTTGGACAGGGCGAACACCGGGGAGCTGTTTTTT.

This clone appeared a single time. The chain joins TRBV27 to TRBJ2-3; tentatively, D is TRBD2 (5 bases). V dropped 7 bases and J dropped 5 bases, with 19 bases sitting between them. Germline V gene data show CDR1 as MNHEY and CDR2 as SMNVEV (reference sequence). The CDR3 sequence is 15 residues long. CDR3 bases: TGTGCCAGCACCTTGGACCCTGCGGGTATAGATACGCAGTATTTT. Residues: CASTLDPAGIDTQYF.

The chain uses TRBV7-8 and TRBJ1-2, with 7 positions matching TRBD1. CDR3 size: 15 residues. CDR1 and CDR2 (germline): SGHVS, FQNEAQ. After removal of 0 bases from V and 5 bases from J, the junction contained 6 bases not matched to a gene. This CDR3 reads CASSLAVTGLYGYTF. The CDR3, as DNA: TGTGCCAGCAGCTTAGCAGTGACAGGGCTTTATGGCTACACCTTC.

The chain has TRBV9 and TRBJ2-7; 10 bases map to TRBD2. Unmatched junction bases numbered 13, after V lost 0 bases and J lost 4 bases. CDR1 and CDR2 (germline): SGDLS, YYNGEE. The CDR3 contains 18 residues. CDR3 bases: TGTGCCAGCAGCGTAGGATTGGGGCTAGCGGGAGAAAGGTACGAGCAGTACTTC. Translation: CASSVGLGLAGERYEQYF.

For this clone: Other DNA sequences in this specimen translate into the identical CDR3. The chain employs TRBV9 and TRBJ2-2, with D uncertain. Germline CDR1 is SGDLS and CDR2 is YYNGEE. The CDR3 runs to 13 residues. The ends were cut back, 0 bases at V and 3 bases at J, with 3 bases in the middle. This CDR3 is CASSVVDTGELFF. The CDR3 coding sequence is TGTGCCAGCAGCGTAGTTGACACCGGGGAGCTGTTTTTT.

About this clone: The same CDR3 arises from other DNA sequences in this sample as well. The CDR3 region has the DNA TGTGCCAGCAGCTTAGGCGGTGAGCAGTTCTTC. Its protein is CASSLGGEQFF. The rearrangement links TRBV7-9 to TRBJ2-1; D is unresolved. V was cut by 1 base and J by 9 bases, with 4 bases left in between. Per germline, CDR1 SEHNR and CDR2 FQNEAQ (reference sequence). The CDR3 extends over 11 amino acids.

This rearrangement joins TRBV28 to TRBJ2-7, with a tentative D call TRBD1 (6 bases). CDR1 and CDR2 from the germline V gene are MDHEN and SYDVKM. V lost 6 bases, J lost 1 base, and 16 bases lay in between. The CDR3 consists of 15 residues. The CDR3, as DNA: TGTGCCAGCAGAGCCGGGACACCGCCTTCCTACGAGCAGTACTTC. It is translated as CASRAGTPPSYEQYF.

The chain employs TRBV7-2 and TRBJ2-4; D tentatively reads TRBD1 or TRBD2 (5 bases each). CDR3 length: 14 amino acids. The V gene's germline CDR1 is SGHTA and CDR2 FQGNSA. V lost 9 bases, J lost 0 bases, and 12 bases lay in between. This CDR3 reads CASQGPIAKNIQYF. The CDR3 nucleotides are TGTGCCAGTCAGGGACCGATAGCCAAAAACATTCAGTACTTC.

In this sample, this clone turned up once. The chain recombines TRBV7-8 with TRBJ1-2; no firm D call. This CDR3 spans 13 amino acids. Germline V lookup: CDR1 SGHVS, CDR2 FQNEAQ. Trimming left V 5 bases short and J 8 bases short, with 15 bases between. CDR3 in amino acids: CASSRRRDGGYTF. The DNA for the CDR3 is TGTGCCAGCAGCCGAAGGCGGGATGGGGGCTACACCTTC.

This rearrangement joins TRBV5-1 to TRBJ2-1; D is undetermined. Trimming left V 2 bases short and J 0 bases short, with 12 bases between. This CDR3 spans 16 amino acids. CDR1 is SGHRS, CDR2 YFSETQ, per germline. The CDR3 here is CASSFSPSFSYNEQFF. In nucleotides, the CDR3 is TGCGCCAGCAGCTTCTCTCCTAGTTTCTCCTACAATGAGCAGTTCTTC.

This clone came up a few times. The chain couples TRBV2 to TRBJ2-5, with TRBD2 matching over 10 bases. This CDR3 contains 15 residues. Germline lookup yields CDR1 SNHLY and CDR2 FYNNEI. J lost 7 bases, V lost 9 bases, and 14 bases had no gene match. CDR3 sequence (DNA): TGTGCCAGTAGACTAGCGGGTCTATCGTGGGGGACCCAGTACTTC. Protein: CASRLAGLSWGTQYF. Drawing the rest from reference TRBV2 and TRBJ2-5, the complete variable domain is EPEVTQTPSHQVTQMGQEVILRCVPISNHLYFYWYRQILGQKVEFLVSFYNNEISEKSEIFDDQFSVERPDGSNFTLKIRSTKLEDSAMYFCASRLAGLSWGTQYFGPGTRLLVL.

The DNA of the CDR3 is TGTGCCAGCAGTTTGCGGGGACGTAGCAATCAGCCCCAGCATTTT. Translation gives CASSLRGRSNQPQHF. The chain joins TRBV28 to TRBJ1-5; possible D gene TRBD1, 5 bases. The CDR3 is 15 amino acids. The V end was cut by 3 bases, the J end by 0 bases, with 9 bases between. Germline assignment: CDR1 MDHEN and CDR2 SYDVKM.

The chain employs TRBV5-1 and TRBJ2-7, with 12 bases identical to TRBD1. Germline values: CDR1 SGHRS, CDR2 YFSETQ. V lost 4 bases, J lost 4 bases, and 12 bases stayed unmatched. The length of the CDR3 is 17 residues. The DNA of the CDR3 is TGCGCCAGCAGCATGACCCCCGGGACAGGGGGCAATTACGAGCAGTACTTC. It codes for CASSMTPGTGGNYEQYF.

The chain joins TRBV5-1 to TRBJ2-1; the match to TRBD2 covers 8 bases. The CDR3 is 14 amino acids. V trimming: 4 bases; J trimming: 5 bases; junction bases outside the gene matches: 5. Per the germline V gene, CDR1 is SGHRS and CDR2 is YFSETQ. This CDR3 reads CASSVTSGNNEQFF. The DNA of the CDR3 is TGCGCCAGCAGCGTAACTAGCGGAAACAATGAGCAGTTCTTC.

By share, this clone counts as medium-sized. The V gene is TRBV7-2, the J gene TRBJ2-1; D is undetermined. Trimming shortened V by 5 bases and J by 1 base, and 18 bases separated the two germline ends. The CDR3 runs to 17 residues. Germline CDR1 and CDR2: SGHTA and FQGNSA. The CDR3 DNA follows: TGTGCCAGCAGCCCCCTCAGATCGACCATGTCCTACAATGAGCAGTTCTTC. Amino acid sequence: CASSPLRSTMSYNEQFF.

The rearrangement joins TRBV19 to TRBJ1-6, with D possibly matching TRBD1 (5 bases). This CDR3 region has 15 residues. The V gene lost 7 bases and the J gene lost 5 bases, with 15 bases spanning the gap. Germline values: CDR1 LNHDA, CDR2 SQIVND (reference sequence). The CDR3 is CASTAGGKNNSPLHF. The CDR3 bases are TGTGCCAGTACAGCGGGGGGGAAGAATAATTCACCCCTCCACTTT.